The 7 T cell receptor beta chains reported below all come from one sample, sequenced in a study of neurological immune-mediated disorders. TCRdb re-derived calls from the 5' RACE reads in MiXCR, one entry per CDR3 protein. The sample holds about 74,000 distinct CDR3 sequences, roughly 5.5% seen once. Material: PBMCs. The receptors here all came from a man aged 18 to 29 with multiple sclerosis.

In this sample, this clonotype turned up many times. The chain has TRBV5-1 and TRBJ1-4; weak D call: TRBD1 (5 bases). This CDR3 is built from 15 residues. V shed 3 bases and J shed 4 bases, with 13 bases lying between them. Germline V gene data show CDR1 as SGHRS and CDR2 as YFSETQ. CDR3 nucleotides: TGCGCCAGCAGCTCAGGAGGACAAGATAATGAAAAACTGTTTTTT. This gives the protein CASSSGGQDNEKLFF.

This clonotype has at least ten counts. V gene TRBV5-1 combines with J gene TRBJ2-7, with 9 bases lining up with TRBD1. The V gene end was trimmed by 2 bases and the J gene end by 6 bases; junction bases not matched to a gene: 9. Looked up from germline, CDR1 is SGHRS and CDR2 is YFSETQ. The CDR3 consists of 15 residues. CDR3 loop: CASSLIPGQGGEQYF. In DNA, the CDR3 is TGCGCCAGCAGCTTAATACCGGGACAGGGTGGCGAGCAGTACTTC.

This clonotype came up many times. This rearrangement joins TRBV5-1 to TRBJ2-3, with D possibly being TRBD1 (6 bases). Germline assignment: CDR1 SGHRS and CDR2 YFSETQ. The CDR3 spans 15 residues. Between the trimmed V and J ends, which lost 4 bases and 6 bases, there was a span of 18 bases. CDR3 sequence: CASSVQGAKGDTQYF. The CDR3 coding sequence is TGCGCCAGCAGCGTACAGGGAGCTAAGGGGGATACGCAGTATTTT. The variable domain in full, with the rest retrieved from reference TRBV5-1 and TRBJ2-3, is KAGVTQTPRYLIKTRGQQVTLSCSPISGHRSVSWYQQTPGQGLQFLFEYFSETQRNKGNFPGRFSGRQFSNSRSEMNVSTLELGDSALYLCASSVQGAKGDTQYFGPGTRLTVL.

This clonotype has ten or more counts. This CDR3 reads CASTGASYEQYF. CDR3 in DNA: TGTGCCAGCACAGGGGCAAGCTACGAGCAGTACTTC. J is TRBJ2-7 and V is TRBV2, with D possibly TRBD1 on 6 matching bases. Germline V gene lookup returns CDR1 SNHLY and CDR2 FYNNEI. V was trimmed by 7 bases and J by 3 bases, leaving 10 bases between them. The CDR3 consists of 12 residues.

This clonotype rates as medium-sized. The chain combines TRBV6-4 with TRBJ2-3; D not certain. The CDR3 sequence is 13 residues long. Germline V gene sequence: CDR1 MRHNA, CDR2 SNTAGT. Trimming shortened V by 0 bases and J by 4 bases, and 5 bases separated the two germline ends. The CDR3 is CASSDSDSDTQYF. CDR3 sequence (DNA): TGTGCCAGCAGTGACTCTGATTCAGATACGCAGTATTTT.

This clonotype was seen at least ten times. The chain combines TRBV7-3 with TRBJ2-6; no reliable D call. This CDR3 comprises 14 residues. The germline gives CDR1 SGHTA, CDR2 FQGTGA. Trimming cost V 6 bases and J 0 bases, with 6 bases left between them. The CDR3 here is CASRIGSGANVLTF. As DNA, the CDR3 is TGTGCCAGCAGGATTGGCTCTGGGGCCAACGTCCTGACTTTC.

This clonotype has a count of ten or more. V usage is TRBV20-1 and J usage is TRBJ1-5; a possible D gene is TRBD1 (6 bases). V was cut by 2 bases and J by 2 bases, with 22 bases left in between. The V gene's germline CDR1 is DFQATT and CDR2 SNEGSKA (reference sequence). The CDR3 has 18 amino acids. The CDR3 reads CSARPPPGRGGGNQPQHF. CDR3 in DNA: TGCAGTGCTAGACCACCCCCCGGCAGGGGAGGCGGCAATCAGCCCCAGCATTTT.